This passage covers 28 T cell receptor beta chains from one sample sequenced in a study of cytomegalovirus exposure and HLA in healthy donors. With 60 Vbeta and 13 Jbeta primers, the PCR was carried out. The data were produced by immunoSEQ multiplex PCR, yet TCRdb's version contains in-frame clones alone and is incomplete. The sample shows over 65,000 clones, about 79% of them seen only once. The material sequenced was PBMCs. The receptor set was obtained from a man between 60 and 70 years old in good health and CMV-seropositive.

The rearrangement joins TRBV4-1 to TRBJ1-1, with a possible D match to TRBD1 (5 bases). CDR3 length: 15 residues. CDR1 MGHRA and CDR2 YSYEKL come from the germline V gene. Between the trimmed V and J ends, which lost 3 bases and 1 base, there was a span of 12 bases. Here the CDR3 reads CASSHQGFGNTEAFF. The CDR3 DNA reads TGCGCCAGCAGCCATCAGGGTTTTGGGAACACTGAAGCTTTCTTT.

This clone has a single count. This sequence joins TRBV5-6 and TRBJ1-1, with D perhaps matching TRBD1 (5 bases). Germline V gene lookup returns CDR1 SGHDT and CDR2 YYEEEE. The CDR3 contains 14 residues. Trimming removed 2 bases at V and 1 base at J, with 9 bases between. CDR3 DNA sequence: TGTGCCAGCAGCTTCCGCAGGGCGAACACTGAAGCTTTCTTT. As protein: CASSFRRANTEAFF.

CDR3 sequence reads: CASSPGGGVDNEQFF. In DNA, the CDR3 is TGCGCCAGCAGCCCGGGAGGAGGTGTGGACAATGAGCAGTTCTTC. The chain recombines TRBV5-1 with TRBJ2-1; TRBD2 aligns across 7 bases. The CDR3 sequence is 15 residues long. Germline V gene data show CDR1 as SGHRS and CDR2 as YFSETQ. J gave up 5 bases and V 4 bases, and 9 bases lay outside the gene matches.

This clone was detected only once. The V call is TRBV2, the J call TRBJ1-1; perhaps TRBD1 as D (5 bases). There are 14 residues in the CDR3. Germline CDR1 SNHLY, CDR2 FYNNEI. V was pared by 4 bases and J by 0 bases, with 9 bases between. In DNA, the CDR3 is TGTGCCAGCAGTGCCCAGGGTATGAACACTGAAGCTTTCTTT. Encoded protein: CASSAQGMNTEAFF.

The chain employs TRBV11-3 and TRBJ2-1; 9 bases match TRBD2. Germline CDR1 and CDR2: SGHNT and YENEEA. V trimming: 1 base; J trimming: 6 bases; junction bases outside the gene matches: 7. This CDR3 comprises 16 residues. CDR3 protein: CASSLGIGTSFNEQFF. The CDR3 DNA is TGTGCCAGCAGCTTAGGGATCGGGACTAGCTTCAATGAGCAGTTCTTC.

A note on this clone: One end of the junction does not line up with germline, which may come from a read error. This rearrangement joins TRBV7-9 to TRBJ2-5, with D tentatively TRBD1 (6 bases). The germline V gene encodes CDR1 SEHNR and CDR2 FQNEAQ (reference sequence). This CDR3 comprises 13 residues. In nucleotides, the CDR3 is TGTTCCAGCAGCTTTGGGGGCGGGGAGACCCAGTACTTC. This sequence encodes CSSSFGGGETQYF.

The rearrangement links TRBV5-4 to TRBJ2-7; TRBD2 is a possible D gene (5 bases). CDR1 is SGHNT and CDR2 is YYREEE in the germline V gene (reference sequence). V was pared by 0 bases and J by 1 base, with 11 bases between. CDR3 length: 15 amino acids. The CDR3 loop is CASSLGTGPSYEQYF. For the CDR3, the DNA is TGTGCCAGCAGCTTGGGGACTGGACCTTCCTACGAGCAGTACTTC.

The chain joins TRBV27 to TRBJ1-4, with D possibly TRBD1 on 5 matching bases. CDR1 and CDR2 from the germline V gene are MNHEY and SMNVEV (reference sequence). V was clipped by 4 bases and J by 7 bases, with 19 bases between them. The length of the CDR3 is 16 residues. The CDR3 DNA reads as TGTGCCAGCAGTTCACTACAGGCCACGTATGGTGAAAAACTGTTTTTT. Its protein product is CASSSLQATYGEKLFF.

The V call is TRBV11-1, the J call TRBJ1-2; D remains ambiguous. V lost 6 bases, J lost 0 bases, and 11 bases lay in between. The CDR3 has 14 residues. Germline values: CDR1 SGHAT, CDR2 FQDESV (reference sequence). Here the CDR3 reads CASSLRSANYGYTF. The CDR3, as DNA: TGTGCCAGCAGTTTACGGAGCGCTAACTATGGCTACACCTTC.

CDR3 coding DNA: TGTGCCAGCAGTCTCGGTCACAACACCGGGGAGCTGTTTTTT. It codes for CASSLGHNTGELFF. This chain connects TRBV6-1 to TRBJ2-2; D call uncertain. CDR1 and CDR2 from the germline V gene are MNHNS and SASEGT. This CDR3 is 14 amino acids long. V lost 5 bases and J lost 2, with 9 bases in between.

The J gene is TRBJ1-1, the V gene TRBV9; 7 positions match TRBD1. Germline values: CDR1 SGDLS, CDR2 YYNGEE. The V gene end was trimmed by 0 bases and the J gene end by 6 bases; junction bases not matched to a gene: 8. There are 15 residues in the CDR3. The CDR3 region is CASSVGQGDVAEAFF. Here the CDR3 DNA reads TGTGCCAGCAGCGTAGGACAGGGAGATGTAGCTGAAGCTTTCTTT.

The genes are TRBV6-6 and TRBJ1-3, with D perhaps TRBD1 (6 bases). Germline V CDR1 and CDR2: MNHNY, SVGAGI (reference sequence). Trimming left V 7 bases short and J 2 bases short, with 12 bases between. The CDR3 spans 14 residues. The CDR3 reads CASNNREAGNTIYF. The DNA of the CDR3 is TGTGCCAGCAATAACAGGGAAGCTGGAAACACCATATATTTT.

The CDR3 region is CASSTFASGGREETQYF. The CDR3 region has the DNA TGTGCCAGCAGCACCTTTGCTAGCGGGGGGCGCGAAGAGACCCAGTACTTC. This chain uses TRBV7-9 with TRBJ2-5, with 11 bases aligning to TRBD2. The V segment lost 5 bases and the J segment 3 bases; nucleotides outside the gene matches: 11. Germline CDR1 reads SEHNR; CDR2 reads FQNEAQ (reference sequence). This CDR3 contains 17 residues.

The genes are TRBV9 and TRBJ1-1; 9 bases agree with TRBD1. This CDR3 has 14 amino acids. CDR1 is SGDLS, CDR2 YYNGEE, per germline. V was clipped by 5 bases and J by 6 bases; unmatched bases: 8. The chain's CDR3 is CASSPGQGRPEAFF. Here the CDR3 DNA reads TGTGCCAGCAGTCCAGGACAGGGGAGACCTGAAGCTTTCTTT.

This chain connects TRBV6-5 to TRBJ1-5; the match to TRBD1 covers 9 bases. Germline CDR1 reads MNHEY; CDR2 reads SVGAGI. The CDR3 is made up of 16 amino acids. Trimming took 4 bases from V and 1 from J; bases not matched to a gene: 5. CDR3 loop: CASSSGQGRSNQPQHF. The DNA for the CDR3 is TGTGCCAGCAGTTCCGGACAGGGGAGAAGCAATCAGCCCCAGCATTTT.

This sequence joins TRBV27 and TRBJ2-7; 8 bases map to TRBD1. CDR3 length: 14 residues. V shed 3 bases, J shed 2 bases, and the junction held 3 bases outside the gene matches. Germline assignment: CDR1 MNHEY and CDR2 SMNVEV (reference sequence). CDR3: CASSFGTGPYEQYF. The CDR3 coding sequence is TGTGCCAGCAGTTTCGGGACAGGTCCCTACGAGCAGTACTTC.

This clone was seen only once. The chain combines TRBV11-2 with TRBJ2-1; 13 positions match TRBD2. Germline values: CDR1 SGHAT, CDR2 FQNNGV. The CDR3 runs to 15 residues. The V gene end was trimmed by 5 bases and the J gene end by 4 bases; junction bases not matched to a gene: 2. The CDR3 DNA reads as TGTGCCAGCAGCAAACTAGCGGGGGGGTACAATGAGCAGTTCTTC. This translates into CASSKLAGGYNEQFF.

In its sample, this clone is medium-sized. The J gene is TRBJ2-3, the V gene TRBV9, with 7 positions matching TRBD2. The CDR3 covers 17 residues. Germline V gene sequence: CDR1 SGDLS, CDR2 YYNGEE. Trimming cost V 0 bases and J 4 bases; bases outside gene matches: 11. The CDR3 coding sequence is TGTGCCAGCAGCGTAGGGCTGGCGTACGGGAGGTCAGATACGCAGTATTTT. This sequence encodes CASSVGLAYGRSDTQYF.

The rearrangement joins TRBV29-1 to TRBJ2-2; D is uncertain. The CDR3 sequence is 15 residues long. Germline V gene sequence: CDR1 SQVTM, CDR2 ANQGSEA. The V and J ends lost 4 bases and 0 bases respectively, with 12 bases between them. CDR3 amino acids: CSVVGRYSNTGELFF. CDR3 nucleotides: TGCAGCGTTGTGGGCAGGTACTCGAACACCGGGGAGCTGTTTTTT.

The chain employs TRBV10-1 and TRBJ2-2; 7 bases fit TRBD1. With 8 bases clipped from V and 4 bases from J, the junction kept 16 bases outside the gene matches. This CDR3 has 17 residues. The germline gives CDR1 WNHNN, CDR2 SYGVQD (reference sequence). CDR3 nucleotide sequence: TGCGCCAGCCGCAGACAGGGACCCATGAACACCACCGGGGAGCTGTTTTTT. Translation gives CASRRQGPMNTTGELFF.

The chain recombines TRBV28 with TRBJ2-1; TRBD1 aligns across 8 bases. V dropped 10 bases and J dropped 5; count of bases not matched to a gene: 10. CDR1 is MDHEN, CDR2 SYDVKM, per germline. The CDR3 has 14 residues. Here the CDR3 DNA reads TGTGCCACCTGGGGCAGGGGGCAAGACAATGAGCAGTTCTTC. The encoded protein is CATWGRGQDNEQFF.

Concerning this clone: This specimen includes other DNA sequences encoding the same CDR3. The chain's CDR3 is CASSEMAPAYNEQFF. CDR3 DNA sequence: TGTGCCAGCAGTGAGATGGCCCCCGCCTACAATGAGCAGTTCTTC. The chain joins TRBV2 to TRBJ2-1; D is unresolved. CDR3 length: 15 amino acids. V was clipped by 3 bases and J by 2 bases, with 11 bases between them. Per the germline V gene, CDR1 is SNHLY and CDR2 is FYNNEI. Supplemented by reference TRBV2 and TRBJ2-1, the full variable domain reads EPEVTQTPSHQVTQMGQEVILRCVPISNHLYFYWYRQILGQKVEFLVSFYNNEISEKSEIFDDQFSVERPDGSNFTLKIRSTKLEDSAMYFCASSEMAPAYNEQFFGPGTRLTVL.

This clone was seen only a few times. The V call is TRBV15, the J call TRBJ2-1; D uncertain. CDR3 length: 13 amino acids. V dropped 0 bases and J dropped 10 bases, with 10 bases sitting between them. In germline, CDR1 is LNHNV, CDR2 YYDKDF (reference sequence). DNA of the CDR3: TGTGCCACCAGCAGAGATCCACTCTCAGAGCAGTTCTTC. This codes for CATSRDPLSEQFF.

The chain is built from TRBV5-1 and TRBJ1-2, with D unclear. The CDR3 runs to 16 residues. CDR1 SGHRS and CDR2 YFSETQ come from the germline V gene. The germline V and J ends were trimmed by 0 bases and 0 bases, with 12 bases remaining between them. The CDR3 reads CASSLASGLANYGYTF. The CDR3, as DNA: TGCGCCAGCAGCTTGGCCTCGGGTCTGGCTAACTATGGCTACACCTTC.

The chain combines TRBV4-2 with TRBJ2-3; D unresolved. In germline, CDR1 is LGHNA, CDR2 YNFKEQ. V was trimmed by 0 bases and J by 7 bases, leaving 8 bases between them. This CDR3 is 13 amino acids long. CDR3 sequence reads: CASSQESQHTQYF. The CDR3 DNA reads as TGTGCCAGCAGCCAAGAGTCACAGCATACGCAGTATTTT.

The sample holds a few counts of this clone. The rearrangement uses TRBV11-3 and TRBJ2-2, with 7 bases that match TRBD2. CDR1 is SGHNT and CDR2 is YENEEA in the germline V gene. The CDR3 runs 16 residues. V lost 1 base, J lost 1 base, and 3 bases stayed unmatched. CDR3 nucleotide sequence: TGTGCCAGCAGCTTAGGGCTAGCGGTGAACACCGGGGAGCTGTTTTTT. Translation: CASSLGLAVNTGELFF.

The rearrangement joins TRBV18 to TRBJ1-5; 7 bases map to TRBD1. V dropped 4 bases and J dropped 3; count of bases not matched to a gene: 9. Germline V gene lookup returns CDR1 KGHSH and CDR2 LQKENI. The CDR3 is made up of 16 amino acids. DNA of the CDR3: TGTGCCAGCTCACGGTCGACAGGGACGGTCAATCAGCCCCAGCATTTT. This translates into CASSRSTGTVNQPQHF.

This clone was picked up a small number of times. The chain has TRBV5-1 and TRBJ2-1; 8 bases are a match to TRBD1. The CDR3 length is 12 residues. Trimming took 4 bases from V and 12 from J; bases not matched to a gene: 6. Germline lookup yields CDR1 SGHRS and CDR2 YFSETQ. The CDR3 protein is CASSLRTGRQFF. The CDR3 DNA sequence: TGCGCCAGCAGCCTAAGGACAGGGCGGCAGTTCTTC.